Listed below are T cell receptor beta chains from one sample, sequenced in a study of regulatory dendritic cells for organ transplantation. Clones were sequenced by immunoSEQ multiplex PCR, and TCRdb holds only the in-frame ones, with some missing. The table lists under 45,000 clones, 85% to 90% of them singletons. Source material: naive CD4+ T cells from blood. The receptors were gathered from a human donor in good health. Each CDR3 is given with its conserved first and last residue. Each record gives: CDR3 DNA, CDR3 protein, D gene, clone size, J gene, V gene. The D gene is left open where the match is weak. Not every row has a clone size; where given, it reads once, few, many or a size class.

CDR3 DNA: TGCGCCAGCAGCCTGAGGAGTATCCAGTACTTC
CDR3 protein: CASSLRSIQYF
D gene: NA
clone size: NA
J gene: TRBJ2-5
V gene: TRBV5-1

CDR3 DNA: TGTGCCACCAGCCCTTCTCTGGATTGGGGCTACACCTTC
CDR3 protein: CATSPSLDWGYTF
D gene: NA
clone size: NA
J gene: TRBJ1-2
V gene: TRBV15

CDR3 DNA: TGTGCCAGCAGCACTCCTTCTATGGGGACCCAGTACTTC
CDR3 protein: CASSTPSMGTQYF
D gene: NA
clone size: few
J gene: TRBJ2-5
V gene: TRBV6-5

CDR3 DNA: TGTGCCAGCAGTTACTCTTCCCTTCGTGAAAAACTGTTTTTT
CDR3 protein: CASSYSSLREKLFF
D gene: NA
clone size: NA
J gene: TRBJ1-4
V gene: TRBV6-6

CDR3 DNA: TGTGCCAGTAGTAACCCAGGGGGGCTACCACTGAAGGACACTGAAGCTTTCTTT
CDR3 protein: CASSNPGGLPLKDTEAFF
D gene: TRBD1
clone size: once
J gene: TRBJ1-1
V gene: TRBV19

CDR3 DNA: TGTGCCAGCAGTTCGCTGGCCCCCCGAGGCTCCTATAATTCACCCCTCCACTTT
CDR3 protein: CASSSLAPRGSYNSPLHF
D gene: NA
clone size: NA
J gene: TRBJ1-6
V gene: TRBV27

CDR3 DNA: TGTGCCAGCAGCCCGAGGTTACCCGAAGAGACCCAGTACTTC
CDR3 protein: CASSPRLPEETQYF
D gene: NA
clone size: NA
J gene: TRBJ2-5
V gene: TRBV7-2

CDR3 DNA: TGTGCCAGCAGCCCCACCCTAAATCAGCCCCAGCATTTT
CDR3 protein: CASSPTLNQPQHF
D gene: NA
clone size: NA
J gene: TRBJ1-5
V gene: TRBV7-2

CDR3 DNA: TGTGCCATCTCCCCCGCGGACAGGTCCTTCGGCGAGCAGTACTTC
CDR3 protein: CAISPADRSFGEQYF
D gene: TRBD1
clone size: NA
J gene: TRBJ2-7
V gene: TRBV10-3

CDR3 DNA: TGTGCCAGCAGGCTACAGGGCCGCGATGAAAAACTGTTTTTT
CDR3 protein: CASRLQGRDEKLFF
D gene: NA
clone size: NA
J gene: TRBJ1-4
V gene: TRBV6-6

CDR3 DNA: TGTGCCACAAGGACTAGCGGCACAGATACGCAGTATTTT
CDR3 protein: CATRTSGTDTQYF
D gene: TRBD2
clone size: NA
J gene: TRBJ2-3
V gene: TRBV27

CDR3 DNA: TGTGCCAGCAGCTTTTCCCCTGCGCCGGGGGACACTGAAGCTTTCTTT
CDR3 protein: CASSFSPAPGDTEAFF
D gene: NA
clone size: NA
J gene: TRBJ1-1
V gene: TRBV7-6

CDR3 DNA: TGTGCCAGCAGATTAACAGCCTTTAACACTGAAGCTTTCTTT
CDR3 protein: CASRLTAFNTEAFF
D gene: NA
clone size: once
J gene: TRBJ1-1
V gene: TRBV2

CDR3 DNA: TGTGCCAGCAGCTTTGACAGGGCCGAGACCCAGTACTTC
CDR3 protein: CASSFDRAETQYF
D gene: TRBD1
clone size: NA
J gene: TRBJ2-5
V gene: TRBV7-9

CDR3 DNA: TGTGCCAGCAGTCCCCGCCCCGGGACACGGAGATTC
CDR3 protein: CASSPRPGTRRF
D gene: NA
clone size: NA
J gene: TRBJ2-7
V gene: TRBV27

CDR3 DNA: TGTGCCAGCAGAGTAGCGGGGCGATCTTCCTACGAGCAGTACTTC
CDR3 protein: CASRVAGRSSYEQYF
D gene: TRBD2
clone size: NA
J gene: TRBJ2-7
V gene: TRBV28

CDR3 DNA: TGCGCCAGCAGGATCCGGGAGAACAATACGCAGTATTTT
CDR3 protein: CASRIRENNTQYF
D gene: NA
clone size: NA
J gene: TRBJ2-3
V gene: TRBV23-1

CDR3 DNA: TGTGCCAGCAGACCGGACAGCATGAACACTGAAGCTTTCTTT
CDR3 protein: CASRPDSMNTEAFF
D gene: NA
clone size: once
J gene: TRBJ1-1
V gene: TRBV2

CDR3 DNA: TGTGCTAGTGGTTTGGTAAGCGTTGGAGAGACCCAGTACTTC
CDR3 protein: CASGLVSVGETQYF
D gene: NA
clone size: NA
J gene: TRBJ2-5
V gene: TRBV12-5

CDR3 DNA: TGTGCCAGCAGGGTTCCTCGAGCGGGAGGATTCTACGAGCAGTACTTC
CDR3 protein: CASRVPRAGGFYEQYF
D gene: TRBD2
clone size: NA
J gene: TRBJ2-7
V gene: TRBV28

CDR3 DNA: TGTGCCAGCAAGACAGGGAATTTTAACGAGCAGTACTTC
CDR3 protein: CASKTGNFNEQYF
D gene: TRBD1
clone size: NA
J gene: TRBJ2-7
V gene: TRBV27

CDR3 DNA: TGCAGCGCCTTACCAGATAGCAATCAGCCCCAGCATTTT
CDR3 protein: CSALPDSNQPQHF
D gene: NA
clone size: NA
J gene: TRBJ1-5
V gene: TRBV29-1

CDR3 DNA: TGTGCCAGCAGTACTTTAAGCAAGGGGTCGAAACTGTTTTTT
CDR3 protein: CASSTLSKGSKLFF
D gene: NA
clone size: NA
J gene: TRBJ1-4
V gene: TRBV28

CDR3 DNA: TGTGCCAGCAGCTCTTATGGACAGGGGAAAGAGACCCAGTACTTC
CDR3 protein: CASSSYGQGKETQYF
D gene: TRBD1
clone size: NA
J gene: TRBJ2-5
V gene: TRBV7-9

CDR3 DNA: TGTGCCAGCAGTGAAGAGATCTCGACGGGCTACACCTTC
CDR3 protein: CASSEEISTGYTF
D gene: NA
clone size: NA
J gene: TRBJ1-2
V gene: TRBV6-1

CDR3 DNA: TGTGCCAGCAGTTACTCTTCCCCTGGGGGCCATGGCTACACCTTC
CDR3 protein: CASSYSSPGGHGYTF
D gene: NA
clone size: few
J gene: TRBJ1-2
V gene: TRBV6-5

CDR3 DNA: TGTGCCAGTAGTAAGGACGGCCTGAACACTGAAGCTTTCTTT
CDR3 protein: CASSKDGLNTEAFF
D gene: NA
clone size: few
J gene: TRBJ1-1
V gene: TRBV19

CDR3 DNA: TGTGCCTGGAGTCGGCAGACCAATCAGCCCCAGCATTTT
CDR3 protein: CAWSRQTNQPQHF
D gene: NA
clone size: few
J gene: TRBJ1-5
V gene: TRBV30

CDR3 DNA: TGCGCCAGCAGCCTGACAGCGTTTGGGTATACGCAGTATTTT
CDR3 protein: CASSLTAFGYTQYF
D gene: NA
clone size: NA
J gene: TRBJ2-3
V gene: TRBV10-1

CDR3 DNA: TGTGCCAGCAGCCCCATGAGTGGTACCACTAGCACAGATACGCAGTATTTT
CDR3 protein: CASSPMSGTTSTDTQYF
D gene: NA
clone size: NA
J gene: TRBJ2-3
V gene: TRBV9

CDR3 DNA: TGTGCCTGGTGTGACTCTGGAAACGCCATATATTTT
CDR3 protein: CAWCDSGNAIYF
D gene: NA
clone size: NA
J gene: TRBJ1-3
V gene: TRBV30

CDR3 DNA: TGTGCCAGTAGTCCCCGGACAGGCTATGGCTACACCTTC
CDR3 protein: CASSPRTGYGYTF
D gene: TRBD1
clone size: few
J gene: TRBJ1-2
V gene: TRBV19

CDR3 DNA: TGTGCCAGCAGCTTCGGTGTCTGGGACGAGCAGTACTTC
CDR3 protein: CASSFGVWDEQYF
D gene: NA
clone size: once
J gene: TRBJ2-7
V gene: TRBV5-5

CDR3 DNA: TGTGCCAGCAGTCTAGGGACAGGGGCGTCTAGGGAAAAACTGTTTTTT
CDR3 protein: CASSLGTGASREKLFF
D gene: TRBD1
clone size: NA
J gene: TRBJ1-4
V gene: TRBV2

CDR3 DNA: TGTGCCAGCAGCAGTAGACAGGAGGACACCGGGGAGCTGTTTTTT
CDR3 protein: CASSSRQEDTGELFF
D gene: NA
clone size: NA
J gene: TRBJ2-2
V gene: TRBV5-4

CDR3 DNA: TGTGCCAGTACCATCGAATTTTACAATGAGCAGTTCTTC
CDR3 protein: CASTIEFYNEQFF
D gene: NA
clone size: NA
J gene: TRBJ2-1
V gene: TRBV5-4

CDR3 DNA: TGTGCCAGCAGTTACTCGGGGGTCCGCACTGAAGCTTTCTTT
CDR3 protein: CASSYSGVRTEAFF
D gene: NA
clone size: NA
J gene: TRBJ1-1
V gene: TRBV6-5

CDR3 DNA: NA
CDR3 protein: CASSFGPGRLNEKLFF
D gene: NA
clone size: NA
J gene: TRBJ1-4
V gene: TRBV7-6

CDR3 DNA: TGTGCCAGTACCCCCGGGGGTCAAGAGACCCAGTACTTC
CDR3 protein: CASTPGGQETQYF
D gene: NA
clone size: NA
J gene: TRBJ2-5
V gene: TRBV19

CDR3 DNA: TGTGCCAGCAGATTCACAGGGGGTTCCACCGGGGAGCTGTTTTTT
CDR3 protein: CASRFTGGSTGELFF
D gene: TRBD1
clone size: NA
J gene: TRBJ2-2
V gene: TRBV7-2

CDR3 DNA: TGTGCTAGTGGTTTGGAGAACAGGGGCTTCTATGGCTACACCTTC
CDR3 protein: CASGLENRGFYGYTF
D gene: TRBD1
clone size: NA
J gene: TRBJ1-2
V gene: TRBV12-5

CDR3 DNA: TGTGCCAGCTCAGCCCTAACGGGACCCGATGGCGGGACCCAGTACTTC
CDR3 protein: CASSALTGPDGGTQYF
D gene: NA
clone size: NA
J gene: TRBJ2-5
V gene: TRBV18

CDR3 DNA: TGTGCCAGCAGGGGATCCGGGACTTCATTAGAGACCCAGTACTTC
CDR3 protein: CASRGSGTSLETQYF
D gene: NA
clone size: NA
J gene: TRBJ2-5
V gene: TRBV2

CDR3 DNA: TGTGCCAGCAGCTACCTTCCTAGCGGGGGGGCCCACGTCCTAGAGACCCAGTACTTC
CDR3 protein: CASSYLPSGGAHVLETQYF
D gene: TRBD2
clone size: NA
J gene: TRBJ2-5
V gene: TRBV7-2

CDR3 DNA: TGCGCCAGCAGCTTGGGAGACGGGGGGACGAGTGACTCCACAGATACGCAGTATTTT
CDR3 protein: CASSLGDGGTSDSTDTQYF
D gene: TRBD2
clone size: NA
J gene: TRBJ2-3
V gene: TRBV5-1

CDR3 DNA: TGTGCCAGCAGCCCTAGACAGGGGTCGGGGAATTCACCCCTCCACTTT
CDR3 protein: CASSPRQGSGNSPLHF
D gene: TRBD1
clone size: few
J gene: TRBJ1-6
V gene: TRBV7-2

CDR3 DNA: TGTGCCAGCAGCTTTTACGGACTAGCGGGACCCCAAGAGACCCAGTACTTC
CDR3 protein: CASSFYGLAGPQETQYF
D gene: TRBD2
clone size: NA
J gene: TRBJ2-5
V gene: TRBV11-2

CDR3 DNA: TGTGCCAGCAGCAAAGCCGGGACAGGTAGGTTTGGGGACACTGAAGCTTTCTTT
CDR3 protein: CASSKAGTGRFGDTEAFF
D gene: TRBD1
clone size: NA
J gene: TRBJ1-1
V gene: TRBV13

CDR3 DNA: TGTGCCAGCAGCCTCTTAGCGGGAGGAAGGGAGCAGTACTTC
CDR3 protein: CASSLLAGGREQYF
D gene: TRBD2
clone size: NA
J gene: TRBJ2-7
V gene: TRBV6-5

CDR3 DNA: TGTGCCACCAGCAGAGACCGCGGGGGGACAGGGAATGGCTACACCTTC
CDR3 protein: CATSRDRGGTGNGYTF
D gene: TRBD1
clone size: NA
J gene: TRBJ1-2
V gene: TRBV15

CDR3 DNA: TGTGCCAGCAGCACCTACGGGACGACGAGCTCCTACGAGCAGTACTTC
CDR3 protein: CASSTYGTTSSYEQYF
D gene: NA
clone size: NA
J gene: TRBJ2-7
V gene: TRBV11-1

CDR3 DNA: TGCGCCAGCAGCAATACAGGTCCGCTTAATGGCTACACCTTC
CDR3 protein: CASSNTGPLNGYTF
D gene: NA
clone size: NA
J gene: TRBJ1-2
V gene: TRBV10-2

CDR3 DNA: TGTGCCAGCAGCCGGGCAGCGGGGACTAGCAATGAGCAGTTCTTC
CDR3 protein: CASSRAAGTSNEQFF
D gene: TRBD2
clone size: NA
J gene: TRBJ2-1
V gene: TRBV11-2

CDR3 DNA: TGCAGCGTTGGGGGCTCAGGGGACTATGGCTACACCTTC
CDR3 protein: CSVGGSGDYGYTF
D gene: NA
clone size: NA
J gene: TRBJ1-2
V gene: TRBV29-1

CDR3 DNA: TGTGCCAGCAGCTTAGTTGGGCGGGAGTCGTTCTTC
CDR3 protein: CASSLVGRESFF
D gene: TRBD2
clone size: NA
J gene: TRBJ2-1
V gene: TRBV7-2

CDR3 DNA: TGTGCCAGCTCTACAGGGGGAGGCAATCAGCCCCAGCATTTT
CDR3 protein: CASSTGGGNQPQHF
D gene: TRBD1
clone size: NA
J gene: TRBJ1-5
V gene: TRBV18

CDR3 DNA: TGTGCCAGCTCGGCCGGGACAGGGGGCTCGTCCTACGAGCAGTACTTC
CDR3 protein: CASSAGTGGSSYEQYF
D gene: TRBD1
clone size: NA
J gene: TRBJ2-7
V gene: TRBV18

CDR3 DNA: TGTGCCAGTAGTAGGGGGTCCGCAACTAATGAAAAACTGTTTTTT
CDR3 protein: CASSRGSATNEKLFF
D gene: NA
clone size: NA
J gene: TRBJ1-4
V gene: TRBV19

CDR3 DNA: TGTGCCTGGAGTGTAGTCTGGGGCTCTGGAAACACCATATATTTT
CDR3 protein: CAWSVVWGSGNTIYF
D gene: NA
clone size: few
J gene: TRBJ1-3
V gene: TRBV30

CDR3 DNA: TGTGCCAGCAGCGTAGGCCCGGGTTGGGACGAGCAGTACTTC
CDR3 protein: CASSVGPGWDEQYF
D gene: NA
clone size: NA
J gene: TRBJ2-7
V gene: TRBV9